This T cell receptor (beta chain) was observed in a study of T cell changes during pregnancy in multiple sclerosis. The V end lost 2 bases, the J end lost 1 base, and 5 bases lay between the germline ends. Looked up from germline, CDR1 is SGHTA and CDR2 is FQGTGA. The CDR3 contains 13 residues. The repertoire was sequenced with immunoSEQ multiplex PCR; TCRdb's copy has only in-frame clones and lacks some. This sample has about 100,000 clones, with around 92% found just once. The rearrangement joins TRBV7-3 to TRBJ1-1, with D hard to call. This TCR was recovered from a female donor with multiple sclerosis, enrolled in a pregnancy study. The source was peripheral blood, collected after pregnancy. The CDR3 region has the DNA TGTGCCAGCAGCTTACAGGAGAACACTGAAGCTTTCTTT. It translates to CASSLQENTEAFF.